The TCR beta chain under discussion was sequenced for a study of OX40 agonist ivuxolimab in advanced cancers. Study-level points and caveats: At 0.1 to 3.0 mg/kg, clonal expansion of CD4+ and CD8+ blood T cells had occurred by week 6.

Profiled with immunoSEQ multiplex PCR; TCRdb holds only in-frame clones, not every one. The sample records about 94,000 clones, 87% being singletons. For this clone: Its antigen is as yet unknown.

This receptor was identified in an adult with an advanced solid tumor such as melanoma, head and neck, liver or kidney cancer. Specimen: CD4+ or CD8+ T cells sorted from blood, collected in a trial of the OX40 agonist ivuxolimab.

This CDR3 is CASSRNSGELFF. CDR3 bases: TGTGCCAGCAGCCGAAACTCCGGGGAGCTGTTTTTT. V usage is TRBV14 and J usage is TRBJ2-2; no clear D. In germline, CDR1 is SGHDN, CDR2 FVKESK. V shed 4 bases and J shed 6 bases, with 6 bases lying between them. CDR3 length equals 12 residues.